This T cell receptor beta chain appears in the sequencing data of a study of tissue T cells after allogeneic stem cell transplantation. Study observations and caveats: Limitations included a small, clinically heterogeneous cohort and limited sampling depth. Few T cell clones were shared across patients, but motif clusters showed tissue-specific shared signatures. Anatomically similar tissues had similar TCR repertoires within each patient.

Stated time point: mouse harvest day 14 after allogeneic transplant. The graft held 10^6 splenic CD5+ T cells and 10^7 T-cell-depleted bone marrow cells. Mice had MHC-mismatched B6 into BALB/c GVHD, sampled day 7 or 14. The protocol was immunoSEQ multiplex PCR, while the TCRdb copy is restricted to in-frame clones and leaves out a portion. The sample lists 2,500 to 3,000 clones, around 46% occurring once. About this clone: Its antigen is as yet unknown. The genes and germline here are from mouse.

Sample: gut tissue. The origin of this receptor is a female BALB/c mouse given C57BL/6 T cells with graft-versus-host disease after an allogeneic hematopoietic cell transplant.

Partial CDR3 DNA: TGTGCCAGCAGAGACAGGGGGCCCCAAAACACCTTGTAC. Protein: CASRDRGPQNTLY. In full, the CDR3 is CASRDRGPQNTLYF. The chain is built from TRBV3 and TRBJ2-4, with TRBD1 matching over 10 bases. The read halts 1 residue ahead of the CDR3 end, with the missing end drawn from the germline J gene. J was trimmed by 3 bases and V by 6 bases; bases with no gene match: 3. Germline V gene data show CDR1 as SNHLY and CDR2 as FYNGKV (reference sequence). The CDR3 sequence is 14 residues long.